Sequencing of this T cell receptor beta chain was carried out in a study of metastatic and nonmetastatic thyroid tumors. About the research overall: Comparative analysis of repertoires was undertaken across blood and tumor or nodule tissue obtained from malignant and benign thyroid patients.

From germline, CDR1 is MDHEN and CDR2 SYDVKM. V was shortened by 5 bases and J by 3 bases, with 23 bases between the two germline ends. The CDR3 contains 18 residues. All patients were untreated before thyroid surgery. Using MiXCR, TCRdb re-called clones from the PCR reads. The sample includes over 20,000 clones, approximately 10% of them seen just once. Broader study findings: A significant increase in TCR beta diversity was reportedly seen in malignant thyroid tumors relative to benign nodules, in blood and tumor.

This clone was seen repeatedly, ten times or more. As yet, its antigen is unknown. The sample was blood. The clonotype was recovered from a female donor with papillary thyroid cancer or a benign thyroid nodule (not recorded which). Some clones in this sample may be carry-over from other donors' samples. This sequence joins TRBV28 and TRBJ2-1; D tentatively reads TRBD1 or TRBD2 (5 bases each). The CDR3, as DNA: TGTGCCAGCAGTCGGGCGCGTGGGGATGGGGGTCGCTACAATGAGCAGTTCTTC. Translation: CASSRARGDGGRYNEQFF.